This T cell receptor beta chain was captured in a study of high-grade serous ovarian cancer treatment subgroups. For the study at large: On average, approximately 14,000 reads and 7,494 unique TCR beta rearrangements were obtained per sample.

Data came from immunoSEQ multiplex PCR; TCRdb stores just in-frame clones and leaves some out. The data contain fewer than 9,000 clones, around 76% of them singletons. The length of the CDR3 is 13 residues. The germline V gene has CDR1 SGHTA and CDR2 FQGNSA. V lost 1 base and J lost 6, with 6 bases in between. Tumor samples were obtained before definitive surgery or chemotherapy. The study, taken as a whole, reports: TCR clonal relatedness correlated positively with neoantigen level.

As to this clone: The antigen is undetermined.

This chain links TRBV7-2 with TRBJ2-2, with D hard to call. This clonotype was sampled from a human donor with high-grade serous ovarian cancer. The specimen was tumor tissue. The CDR3 nucleotides are TGTGCCAGCAGCTTAGTGGTTCCCGGGGAGCTGTTTTTT. Translation gives CASSLVVPGELFF.